This T cell receptor beta chain was recovered during a study of blood T cell repertoires in COVID-19. As for the study in general: Whether acute or convalescent, the COVID-19 samples came from the United States, Italy and Spain.

Clones were sequenced by immunoSEQ multiplex PCR, and TCRdb holds only the in-frame ones, with some missing. The data contain 200,000 to 250,000 clones, roughly 85% of them singletons. Sequencing used peripheral blood. The sequence derives from a man aged 50-60 years who had recovered from COVID-19.

CDR3 in DNA: TGTGCCAGCAGTGAAGGGAGCGAGAGGGGCTACACCTTC. Translated: CASSEGSERGYTF. The chain has TRBV2 and TRBJ1-2; unclear D gene. The CDR3 is made up of 13 amino acids. Germline V gives CDR1 SNHLY, CDR2 FYNNEI. V was clipped by 1 base and J by 8 bases, with 11 bases between them.